This T cell receptor beta chain emerged from a study of blood T cell repertoires in COVID-19. This clone was found once. Donors of Cohort 3 who recovered were those that had two negative PCRs, clearance, or symptom resolution. This CDR3 spans 17 amino acids. Germline values: CDR1 LNHDA, CDR2 SQIVND (reference sequence). The V gene end was trimmed by 6 bases and the J gene end by 2 bases; junction bases not matched to a gene: 9. Original processing notes: For nucleated cells, counts were estimated from reference gene primer amplification. Sequencing used immunoSEQ multiplex PCR; TCRdb keeps in-frame clones, though not all of them. The V and J calls and clone size were taken over from that table, and D and trimming were inferred from the DNA. The repertoire holds fewer than 400,000 clones, with about 83% as singletons.

The chain employs TRBV19 and TRBJ2-3; TRBD2 agrees at 12 bases. The TCR comes from a woman in her 50s who had recovered from COVID-19. The sequencing sample was made of PBMCs or T cells enriched from blood (not recorded which). The CDR3 DNA reads TGTGCCAGTAGACTCGTCGGACTAGCGGGGACCACAGATACGCAGTATTTT. Its protein is CASRLVGLAGTTDTQYF.